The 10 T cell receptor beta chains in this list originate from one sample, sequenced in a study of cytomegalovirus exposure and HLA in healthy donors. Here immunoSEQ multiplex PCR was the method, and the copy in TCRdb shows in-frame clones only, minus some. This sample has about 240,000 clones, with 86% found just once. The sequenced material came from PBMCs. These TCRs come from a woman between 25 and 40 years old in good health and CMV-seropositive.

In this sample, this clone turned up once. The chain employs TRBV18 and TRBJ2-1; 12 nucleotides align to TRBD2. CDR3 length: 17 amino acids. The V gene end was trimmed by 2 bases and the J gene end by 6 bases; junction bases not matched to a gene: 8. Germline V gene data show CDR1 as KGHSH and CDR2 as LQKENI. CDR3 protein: CASSPFSVTSGSNEQFF. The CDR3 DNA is TGTGCCAGCTCACCATTCTCCGTGACTAGCGGGAGCAATGAGCAGTTCTTC.

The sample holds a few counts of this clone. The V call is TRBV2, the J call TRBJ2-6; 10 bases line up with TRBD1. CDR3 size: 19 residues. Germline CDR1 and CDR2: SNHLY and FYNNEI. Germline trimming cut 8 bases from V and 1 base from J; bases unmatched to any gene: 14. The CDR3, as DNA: TGTGCCAGCTCGTGGCCCCCGGGACAGGGGTTATCTGGGGCCAACGTCCTGACTTTC. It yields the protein CASSWPPGQGLSGANVLTF.

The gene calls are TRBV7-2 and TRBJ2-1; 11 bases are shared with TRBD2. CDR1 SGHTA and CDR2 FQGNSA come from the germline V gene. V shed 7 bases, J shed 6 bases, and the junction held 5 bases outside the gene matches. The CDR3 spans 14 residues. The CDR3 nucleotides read TGTGCCAGCAAACGAACTAGCGGGAGCAATGAGCAGTTCTTC. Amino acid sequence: CASKRTSGSNEQFF. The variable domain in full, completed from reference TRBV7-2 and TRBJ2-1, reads GAGVSQSPSNKVTEKGKDVELRCDPISGHTALYWYRQSLGQGLEFLIYFQGNSAPDKSGLPSDRFSAERTGGSVSTLTIQRTQQEDSAVYLCASKRTSGSNEQFFGPGTRLTVL.

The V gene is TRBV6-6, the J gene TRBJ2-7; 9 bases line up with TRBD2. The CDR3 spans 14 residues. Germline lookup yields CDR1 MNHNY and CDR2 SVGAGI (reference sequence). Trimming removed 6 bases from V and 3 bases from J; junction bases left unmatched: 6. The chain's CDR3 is CASSKELAGYEQYF. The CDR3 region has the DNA TGTGCCAGCAGCAAGGAACTAGCGGGCTACGAGCAGTACTTC.

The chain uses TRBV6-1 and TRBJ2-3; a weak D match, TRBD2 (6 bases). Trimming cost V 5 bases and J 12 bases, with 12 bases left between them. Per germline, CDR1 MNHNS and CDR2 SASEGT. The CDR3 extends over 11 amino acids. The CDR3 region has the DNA TGTGCCAGCAGTCGAGACGGGAGACAGTATTTT. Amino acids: CASSRDGRQYF.

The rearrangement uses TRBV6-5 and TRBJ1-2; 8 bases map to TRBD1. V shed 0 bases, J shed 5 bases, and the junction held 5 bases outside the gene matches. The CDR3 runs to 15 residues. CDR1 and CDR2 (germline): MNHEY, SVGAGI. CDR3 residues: CASSYSTGTGYGYTF. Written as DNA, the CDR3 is TGTGCCAGCAGTTACTCGACCGGGACAGGATATGGCTACACCTTC.

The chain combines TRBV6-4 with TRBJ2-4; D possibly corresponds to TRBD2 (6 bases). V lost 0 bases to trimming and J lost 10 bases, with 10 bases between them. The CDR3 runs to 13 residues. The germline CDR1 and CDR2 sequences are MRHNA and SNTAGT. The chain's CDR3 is CASSDSAAGIQYF. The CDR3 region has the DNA TGTGCCAGCAGTGACTCGGCGGCGGGAATTCAGTACTTC.

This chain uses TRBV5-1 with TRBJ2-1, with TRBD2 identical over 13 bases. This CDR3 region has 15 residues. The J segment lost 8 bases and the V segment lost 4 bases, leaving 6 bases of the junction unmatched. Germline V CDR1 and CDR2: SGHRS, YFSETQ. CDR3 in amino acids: CASSRLAGGGDEQFF. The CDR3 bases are TGCGCCAGCAGCCGACTAGCGGGAGGCGGTGATGAGCAGTTCTTC.

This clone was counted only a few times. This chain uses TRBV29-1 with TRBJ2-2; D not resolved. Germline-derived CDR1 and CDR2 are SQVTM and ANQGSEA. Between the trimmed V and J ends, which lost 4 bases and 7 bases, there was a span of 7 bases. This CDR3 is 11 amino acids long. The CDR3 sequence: CSVAGSGELFF. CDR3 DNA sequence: TGCAGCGTTGCGGGTAGCGGGGAGCTGTTTTTT.

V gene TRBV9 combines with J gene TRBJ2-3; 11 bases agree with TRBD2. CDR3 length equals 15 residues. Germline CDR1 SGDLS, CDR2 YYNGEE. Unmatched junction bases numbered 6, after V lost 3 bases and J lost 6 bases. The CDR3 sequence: CASSGLAGGLDTQYF. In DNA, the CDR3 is TGTGCCAGCAGCGGCCTAGCGGGAGGATTGGATACGCAGTATTTT.